One sample yielded the 31 T cell receptor beta chains listed below, sequenced in a study of radiotherapy plus CTLA-4 blockade in lung cancer. The protocol was immunoSEQ multiplex PCR, while the TCRdb copy is restricted to in-frame clones and leaves out a portion. The sample lists some 80,000 clones, around 81% occurring once. The specimen was peripheral blood, collected from a patient treated with radiotherapy plus ipilimumab. The source of these receptors is a human donor with non-small cell lung cancer whose response to radiotherapy plus ipilimumab could not be evaluated. Some clones in this sample may be carry-over from other donors' samples.

The J gene is TRBJ1-2, the V gene TRBV6-1; D not certain. The V gene lost 6 bases and the J gene lost 0 bases, with 11 bases spanning the gap. This CDR3 comprises 14 residues. CDR1 and CDR2 (germline): MNHNS, SASEGT. This chain's CDR3 is CASSPGGSNYGYTF. The DNA for the CDR3 is TGTGCCAGCAGCCCAGGTGGTTCTAACTATGGCTACACCTTC.

The CDR3 loop is CAISEGGQGAGTQYF. CDR3 coding DNA: TGTGCCATCAGTGAGGGAGGACAGGGGGCTGGGACGCAGTATTTT. This chain links TRBV10-3 with TRBJ2-3; 11 bases agree with TRBD1. Germline V gives CDR1 ENHRY, CDR2 SYGVKD. The length of the CDR3 is 15 residues. The trim removed 2 bases at V and 9 bases at J, leaving 7 bases unmatched.

V usage is TRBV29-1 and J usage is TRBJ1-1; D is unresolved. V was shortened by 3 bases and J by 4 bases, with 9 bases between the two germline ends. Germline CDR1 reads SQVTM; CDR2 reads ANQGSEA. The CDR3 sequence is 12 residues long. CDR3 sequence (DNA): TGCAGCGTTGATTCCCAAGCCACTGAAGCTTTCTTT. Amino acids: CSVDSQATEAFF.

In this sample, this clone turned up a few times. The chain employs TRBV7-9 and TRBJ1-2, with D possibly being TRBD1 (5 bases). Germline assignment: CDR1 SEHNR and CDR2 FQNEAQ (reference sequence). The CDR3 sequence is 14 residues long. V was shortened by 6 bases and J by 4 bases, with 15 bases between the two germline ends. CDR3 DNA sequence: TGTGCCAGCAGTCTAAGGGAGGGGAGCTATGGCTACACCTTC. Translated: CASSLREGSYGYTF.

V is TRBV28 and J is TRBJ1-2; D not certain. The CDR3 has 14 residues. The germline gives CDR1 MDHEN, CDR2 SYDVKM. Between the trimmed V and J ends, which lost 6 bases and 1 base, there was a span of 12 bases. The CDR3 nucleotides read TGTGCCAGCAGCCAGGCCGCTTTTAACTATGGCTACACCTTC. Translating it yields CASSQAAFNYGYTF.

The chain couples TRBV5-6 to TRBJ1-2; 7 bases match TRBD1. The germline V gene has CDR1 SGHDT and CDR2 YYEEEE. This CDR3 spans 13 amino acids. With V trimmed by 2 bases and J by 8 bases, 6 bases remained unmatched. The CDR3 coding sequence is TGTGCCAGCAGCTTTAGGGGGCAAGGGGGCTACACCTTC. It translates to CASSFRGQGGYTF. Filled out from reference TRBV5-6 and TRBJ1-2, the complete variable domain reads DAGVTQSPTHLIKTRGQQVTLRCSPKSGHDTVSWYQQALGQGPQFIFQYYEEEERQRGNFPDRFSGHQFPNYSSELNVNALLLGDSALYLCASSFRGQGGYTFGSGTRLTVV.

The V gene is TRBV20-1, the J gene TRBJ1-2; D remains ambiguous. Trimming removed 7 bases at V and 8 bases at J, with 8 bases between. Germline values: CDR1 DFQATT, CDR2 SNEGSKA (reference sequence). This CDR3 has 9 residues. CDR3 region: CSGRSGYTF. As DNA, the CDR3 is TGCAGTGGCCGGTCGGGCTACACCTTC.

The V call is TRBV6-1, the J call TRBJ1-2; 8 bases are a match to TRBD1. The germline CDR1 and CDR2 sequences are MNHNS and SASEGT. The CDR3 covers 12 residues. With V trimmed by 8 bases and J by 4 bases, 3 bases remained unmatched. The CDR3 region is CASSGQGYGYTF. CDR3 coding DNA: TGTGCCAGCTCCGGACAGGGCTATGGCTACACCTTC.

V and J are TRBV28 and TRBJ1-2, with a weak D call TRBD1 (6 bases). The germline V gene has CDR1 MDHEN and CDR2 SYDVKM. CDR3 size: 13 residues. Trimming took 2 bases from V and 4 from J, leaving 8 bases between them. In DNA, the CDR3 is TGTGCCAGCAGTTTAGGGGACATCTATGGCTACACCTTC. Translated, it gives CASSLGDIYGYTF.

The rearrangement links TRBV28 to TRBJ1-1; D is unclear. With 5 bases removed from V and 0 bases from J, the gap between germline ends came to 16 bases. Germline lookup yields CDR1 MDHEN and CDR2 SYDVKM. The CDR3 runs to 16 residues. CDR3 amino acids: CASSLRGSYMNTEAFF. In DNA form, the CDR3 reads TGTGCCAGCAGTCTCCGCGGGTCCTATATGAACACTGAAGCTTTCTTT.

The rearrangement links TRBV10-2 to TRBJ2-1, with D perhaps TRBD1 (5 bases). V lost 2 bases to trimming and J lost 0 bases, with 5 bases between them. The V gene's germline CDR1 is WSHSY and CDR2 SAAADI. The CDR3 extends over 14 amino acids. In nucleotides, the CDR3 is TGCGCCAGCAGTGAGGACAGCTCCTACAATGAGCAGTTCTTC. This encodes CASSEDSSYNEQFF.

This clone was detected a few times. V usage is TRBV28 and J usage is TRBJ1-3; D is unresolved. Trimming shortened V by 5 bases and J by 4 bases, and 18 bases separated the two germline ends. Germline V gene sequence: CDR1 MDHEN, CDR2 SYDVKM. This CDR3 has 16 amino acids. This chain's CDR3 is CASSPGRWRQGNTIYF. CDR3 coding DNA: TGTGCCAGCAGTCCCGGTAGGTGGCGGCAAGGAAACACCATATATTTT. The full variable domain, in which reference TRBV28 and TRBJ1-3 provide the parts outside the CDR3, is DVKVTQSSRYLVKRTGEKVFLECVQDMDHENMFWYRQDPGLGLRLIYFSYDVKMKEKGDIPEGYSVSREKKERFSLILESASTNQTSMYLCASSPGRWRQGNTIYFGEGSWLTVV.

The rearrangement links TRBV12-5 to TRBJ1-2; D possibly corresponds to TRBD1 (5 bases). Looked up from germline, CDR1 is LGHNT and CDR2 is FRNRAP. CDR3 length: 14 residues. V was cut by 1 base and J by 3 bases, with 9 bases left in between. CDR3 DNA sequence: TGTGCTAGTGGTTTGGACAGGCCCTACTATGGCTACACCTTC. Translating it yields CASGLDRPYYGYTF.

The chain combines TRBV2 with TRBJ2-2, with a weak D call TRBD1 (6 bases). V was trimmed by 4 bases and J by 0 bases, leaving 9 bases between them. The CDR3 consists of 15 residues. The germline V gene has CDR1 SNHLY and CDR2 FYNNEI. The chain's CDR3 is CASSGGRSNTGELFF. The CDR3 DNA reads as TGTGCCAGCAGTGGGGGGCGATCGAACACCGGGGAGCTGTTTTTT.

The J gene is TRBJ2-3, the V gene TRBV5-6; 9 bases are a match to TRBD2. The CDR3 covers 15 residues. J gave up 2 bases and V 4 bases, and 5 bases lay outside the gene matches. Germline V gives CDR1 SGHDT, CDR2 YYEEEE. The CDR3 is CASSPAGGSTDTQYF. DNA of the CDR3: TGTGCCAGCAGCCCAGCGGGGGGCTCCACAGATACGCAGTATTTT. The variable domain in full, with the rest retrieved from reference TRBV5-6 and TRBJ2-3, is DAGVTQSPTHLIKTRGQQVTLRCSPKSGHDTVSWYQQALGQGPQFIFQYYEEEERQRGNFPDRFSGHQFPNYSSELNVNALLLGDSALYLCASSPAGGSTDTQYFGPGTRLTVL.

As for this clone: Germline and junction disagree at one end, which may indicate a read error. This CDR3 reads CASSFNDITGGLFF. CDR3 coding DNA: TGTGCCAGCAGCTTTAACGATATCACAGGGGGGCTGTTTTTT. The V gene is TRBV7-3, the J gene TRBJ2-2; 8 bases align to TRBD1. This CDR3 has 14 amino acids. Germline loops: CDR1 SGHTA, CDR2 FQGTGA.

The chain joins TRBV7-8 to TRBJ1-3; TRBD1 matches 8 bases. This CDR3 has 17 residues. J lost 0 bases, V lost 5 bases, and 9 bases had no gene match. Germline lookup yields CDR1 SGHVS and CDR2 FQNEAQ. The CDR3 bases are TGTGCCAGCAGCACCTCCCAGGGGGCTTACTCTGGAAACACCATATATTTT. It yields the protein CASSTSQGAYSGNTIYF.

The rearrangement links TRBV6-5 to TRBJ1-2, with D possibly TRBD1 on 5 matching bases. Trimming cost V 7 bases and J 6 bases, with 15 bases left between them. Germline CDR1 reads MNHEY; CDR2 reads SVGAGI. There are 13 residues in the CDR3. CDR3 region: CASTTGLDDGYTF. The CDR3 coding sequence is TGTGCCAGCACTACGGGACTGGACGATGGCTACACCTTC.

The count of this clone is one. The chain couples TRBV5-1 to TRBJ1-3; 9 nucleotides align to TRBD1. This CDR3 comprises 13 residues. Germline values: CDR1 SGHRS, CDR2 YFSETQ. Losses at the gene ends were 4 bases for V and 8 bases for J; bases not matched to a gene: 4. CDR3 bases: TGCGCCAGCAGCCCTAGACAGGGGGACACCATATATTTT. Amino acid sequence: CASSPRQGDTIYF.

The rearrangement links TRBV27 to TRBJ2-2, with no clear D. V lost 3 bases to trimming and J lost 3 bases, with 8 bases between them. This CDR3 is built from 14 residues. Germline assignment: CDR1 MNHEY and CDR2 SMNVEV (reference sequence). CDR3 sequence: CASSLWQDTGELFF. The DNA of the CDR3 is TGTGCCAGCAGTTTGTGGCAGGACACCGGGGAGCTGTTTTTT.

The J gene is TRBJ2-3, the V gene TRBV25-1; a possible D gene is TRBD2 (5 bases). CDR3 size: 16 residues. Trimming removed 2 bases at V and 0 bases at J, with 12 bases between. Germline lookup yields CDR1 MGHDK and CDR2 SYGVNS. The CDR3 nucleotides read TGTGCCAGCAGTGAAGGCGGCGGGTTCAGCACAGATACGCAGTATTTT. Amino acid sequence: CASSEGGGFSTDTQYF.

The chain employs TRBV19 and TRBJ2-7; D is unclear. The V end lost 4 bases, the J end lost 3 bases, and 7 bases lay between the germline ends. CDR1 is LNHDA and CDR2 is SQIVND in the germline V gene (reference sequence). The CDR3 covers 12 residues. CDR3 DNA: TGTGCCAGTAGTACGACACTCTACGAGCAGTACTTC. This translates into CASSTTLYEQYF. The whole variable domain, filled in from reference TRBV19 and TRBJ2-7, reads DGGITQSPKYLFRKEGQNVTLSCEQNLNHDAMYWYRQDPGQGLRLIYYSQIVNDFQKGDIAEGYSVSREKKESFPLTVTSAQKNPTAFYLCASSTTLYEQYFGPGTRLTVT.

The gene calls are TRBV6-5 and TRBJ1-3; D is ambiguous. Germline V gene sequence: CDR1 MNHEY, CDR2 SVGAGI. This CDR3 has 16 amino acids. Trimming left V 4 bases short and J 0 bases short, with 13 bases between. The CDR3 is CASSSLPTFSGNTIYF. The CDR3 bases are TGTGCCAGCAGTTCACTCCCCACCTTCTCTGGAAACACCATATATTTT.

This chain uses TRBV18 with TRBJ1-2, with D maybe TRBD1 (6 bases). The germline V gene has CDR1 KGHSH and CDR2 LQKENI. The CDR3 length is 16 residues. V lost 2 bases and J 2 bases, leaving 15 bases between the germline ends. The CDR3 spells CASSPTRIQGNYGYTF. The CDR3 coding sequence is TGTGCCAGCTCACCAACCAGGATTCAGGGGAACTATGGCTACACCTTC.

As regards this clone: At one boundary the junction diverges from the germline segment, which might be a read error. This chain connects TRBV6-1 to TRBJ2-5; 7 bases map to TRBD2. The CDR3 length is 17 residues. Germline CDR1 MNHNS, CDR2 SASEGT. CDR3 bases: TGTGCCATCAGTGAGTCGGGGGGACCGGGACGCCCAGAGACCCAGTACTTC. As protein: CAISESGGPGRPETQYF.

The rearrangement uses TRBV7-2 and TRBJ2-5; 13 bases map to TRBD2. The CDR3 runs to 16 residues. Per the germline V gene, CDR1 is SGHTA and CDR2 is FQGNSA. With V trimmed by 8 bases and J by 7 bases, 13 bases remained unmatched. The CDR3 coding sequence is TGTGCCAGCGGGATGCAACTAGCGGGGGGGCCCGGGACCCAGTACTTC. Its protein is CASGMQLAGGPGTQYF.

The rearrangement links TRBV9 to TRBJ1-3, with D possibly matching TRBD1 (5 bases). This CDR3 spans 18 amino acids. CDR1 and CDR2 from the germline V gene are SGDLS and YYNGEE. Trimming removed 6 bases from V and 0 bases from J, with 22 bases in between. The CDR3: CASTPGPHPGGSGNTIYF. The CDR3 nucleotides read TGTGCCAGCACCCCGGGGCCGCATCCCGGGGGCTCTGGAAACACCATATATTTT.

This chain uses TRBV5-1 with TRBJ2-7; 7 positions match TRBD1. CDR1 SGHRS and CDR2 YFSETQ come from the germline V gene. The CDR3 is made up of 13 amino acids. V lost 3 bases to trimming and J lost 3 bases; unmatched junction nucleotides: 3. The CDR3 DNA sequence: TGCGCCAGCAGCTCGAGACAGGGCTACGAGCAGTACTTC. Amino acids: CASSSRQGYEQYF.

The genes are TRBV9 and TRBJ1-1; 7 nucleotides match TRBD1. J was trimmed by 8 bases and V by 4 bases; bases with no gene match: 8. The CDR3 spans 13 residues. Germline V gene data show CDR1 as SGDLS and CDR2 as YYNGEE. The CDR3: CASSSYDRAEAFF. CDR3 DNA: TGTGCCAGCAGCTCGTACGACAGGGCAGAAGCTTTCTTT.

This clone was seen at least ten times. This rearrangement joins TRBV25-1 to TRBJ1-2, with a tentative D call TRBD1 (5 bases). V was shortened by 1 base and J by 0 bases, with 12 bases between the two germline ends. Germline CDR1 reads MGHDK; CDR2 reads SYGVNS. The CDR3 is 16 amino acids. The CDR3 nucleotides read TGTGCCAGCAGTGAATTAGGGGCTCTAGCTAACTATGGCTACACCTTC. Translation: CASSELGALANYGYTF.

This chain connects TRBV10-3 to TRBJ2-1; tentative D call: TRBD1 (5 bases). V was clipped by 2 bases and J by 15 bases, with 11 bases between them. The CDR3 has 11 amino acids. In germline, CDR1 is ENHRY, CDR2 SYGVKD. CDR3 region: CAISEDRYPFF. CDR3 sequence (DNA): TGTGCCATCAGTGAGGACAGATACCCGTTCTTC.